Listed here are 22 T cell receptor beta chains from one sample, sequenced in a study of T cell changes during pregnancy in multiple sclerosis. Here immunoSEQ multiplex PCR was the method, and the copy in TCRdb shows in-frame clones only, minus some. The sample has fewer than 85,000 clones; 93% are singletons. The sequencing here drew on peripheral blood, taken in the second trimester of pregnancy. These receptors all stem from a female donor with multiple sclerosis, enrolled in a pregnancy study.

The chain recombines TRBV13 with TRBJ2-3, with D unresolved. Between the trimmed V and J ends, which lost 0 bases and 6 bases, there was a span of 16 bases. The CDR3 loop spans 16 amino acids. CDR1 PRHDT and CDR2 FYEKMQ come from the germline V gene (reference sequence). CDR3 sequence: CASSLGLAEEMDTQYF. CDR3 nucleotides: TGTGCCAGCAGCTTAGGTTTAGCTGAAGAAATGGATACGCAGTATTTT. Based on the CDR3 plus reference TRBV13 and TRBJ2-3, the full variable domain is AAGVIQSPRHLIKEKRETATLKCYPIPRHDTVYWYQQGPGQDPQFLISFYEKMQSDKGSIPDRFSAQQFSDYHSELNMSSLELGDSALYFCASSLGLAEEMDTQYFGPGTRLTVL.

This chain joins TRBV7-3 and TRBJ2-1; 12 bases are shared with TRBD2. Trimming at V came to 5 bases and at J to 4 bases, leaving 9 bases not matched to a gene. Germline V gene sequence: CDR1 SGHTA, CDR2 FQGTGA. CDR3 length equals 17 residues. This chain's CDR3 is CASSIRPTSGGYNEQFF. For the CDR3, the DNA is TGTGCCAGCAGCATCCGCCCCACTAGCGGGGGGTACAATGAGCAGTTCTTC. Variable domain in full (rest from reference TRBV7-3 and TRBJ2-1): GAGVSQTPSNKVTEKGKYVELRCDPISGHTALYWYRQSLGQGPEFLIYFQGTGAADDSGLPNDRFFAVRPEGSVSTLKIQRTERGDSAVYLCASSIRPTSGGYNEQFFGPGTRLTVL.

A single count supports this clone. The CDR3 nucleotides are TGTGCCAGCAGCGTAGGGACAGGAAACAATCAGCCCCAGCATTTT. Translated: CASSVGTGNNQPQHF. The chain links TRBV9 to TRBJ1-5, with 7 positions matching TRBD1. Germline lookup yields CDR1 SGDLS and CDR2 YYNGEE. With V trimmed by 0 bases and J by 3 bases, 3 bases remained unmatched. CDR3 length: 15 residues.

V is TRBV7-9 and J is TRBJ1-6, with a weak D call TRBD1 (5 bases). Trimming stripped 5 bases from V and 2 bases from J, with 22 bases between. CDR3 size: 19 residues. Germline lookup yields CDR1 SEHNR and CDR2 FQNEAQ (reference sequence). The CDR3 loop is CASSETAPRVGPYNSPLHF. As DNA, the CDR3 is TGTGCCAGCAGCGAAACTGCACCCAGGGTGGGCCCCTATAATTCACCCCTCCACTTT.

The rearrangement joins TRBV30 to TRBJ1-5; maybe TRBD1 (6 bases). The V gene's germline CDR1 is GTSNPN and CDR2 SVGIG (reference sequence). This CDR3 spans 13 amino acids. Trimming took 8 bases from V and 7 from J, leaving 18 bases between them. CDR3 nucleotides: TGTGCCGGGGCGGGGGGCTCAGGACAGCCCCAGCATTTT. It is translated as CAGAGGSGQPQHF.

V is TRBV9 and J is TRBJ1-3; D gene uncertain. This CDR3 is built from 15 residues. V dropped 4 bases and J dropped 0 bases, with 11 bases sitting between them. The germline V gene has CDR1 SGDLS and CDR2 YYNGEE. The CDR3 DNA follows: TGTGCCAGCAGCCCGGACTGGGGCTCTGGAAACACCATATATTTT. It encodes CASSPDWGSGNTIYF.

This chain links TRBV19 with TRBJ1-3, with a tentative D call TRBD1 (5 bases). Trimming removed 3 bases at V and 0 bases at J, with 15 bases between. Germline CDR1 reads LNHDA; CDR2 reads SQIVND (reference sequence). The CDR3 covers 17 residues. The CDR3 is CASSIPRRGYSGNTIYF. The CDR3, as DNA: TGTGCCAGTAGTATCCCCCGGCGGGGGTACTCTGGAAACACCATATATTTT.

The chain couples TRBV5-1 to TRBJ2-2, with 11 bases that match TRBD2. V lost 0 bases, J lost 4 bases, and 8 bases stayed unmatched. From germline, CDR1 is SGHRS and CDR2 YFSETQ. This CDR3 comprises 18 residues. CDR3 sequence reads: CASSLDLAGGAITGELFF. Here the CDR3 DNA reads TGCGCCAGCAGCTTGGATCTAGCGGGGGGTGCAATCACCGGGGAGCTGTTTTTT.

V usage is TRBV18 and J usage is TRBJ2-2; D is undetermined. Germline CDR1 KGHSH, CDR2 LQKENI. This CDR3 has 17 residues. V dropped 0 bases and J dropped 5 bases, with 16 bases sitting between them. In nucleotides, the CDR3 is TGTGCCAGCTCACCACCATCTGGGCCTTCATTAACCGGGGAGCTGTTTTTT. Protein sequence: CASSPPSGPSLTGELFF. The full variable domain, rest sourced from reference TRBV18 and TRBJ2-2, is NAGVMQNPRHLVRRRGQEARLRCSPMKGHSHVYWYRQLPEEGLKFMVYLQKENIIDESGMPKERFSAEFPKEGPSILRIQQVVRGDSAAYFCASSPPSGPSLTGELFFGEGSRLTVL.

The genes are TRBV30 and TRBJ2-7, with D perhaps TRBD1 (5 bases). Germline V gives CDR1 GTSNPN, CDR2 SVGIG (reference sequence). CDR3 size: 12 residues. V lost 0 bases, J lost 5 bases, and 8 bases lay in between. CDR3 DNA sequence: TGTGCCTGGAGTGTAGCCAGGGACGAGCAGTACTTC. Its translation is CAWSVARDEQYF.

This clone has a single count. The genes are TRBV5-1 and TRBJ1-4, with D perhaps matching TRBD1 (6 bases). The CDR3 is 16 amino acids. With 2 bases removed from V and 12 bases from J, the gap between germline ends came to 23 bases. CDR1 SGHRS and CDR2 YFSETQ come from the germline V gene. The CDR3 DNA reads TGCGCCAGCAGCTTTGAACTGGGGACATTTGATCGGGAACTGTTTTTT. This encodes CASSFELGTFDRELFF. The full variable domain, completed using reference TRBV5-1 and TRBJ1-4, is KAGVTQTPRYLIKTRGQQVTLSCSPISGHRSVSWYQQTPGQGLQFLFEYFSETQRNKGNFPGRFSGRQFSNSRSEMNVSTLELGDSALYLCASSFELGTFDRELFFGSGTQLSVL.

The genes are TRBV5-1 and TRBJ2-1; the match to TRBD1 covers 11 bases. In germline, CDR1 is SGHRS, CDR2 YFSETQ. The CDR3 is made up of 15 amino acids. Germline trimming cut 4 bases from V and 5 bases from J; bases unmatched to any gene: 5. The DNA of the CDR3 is TGCGCCAGCAGCCTAGGACAGGGGGCGGACAATGAGCAGTTCTTC. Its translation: CASSLGQGADNEQFF.

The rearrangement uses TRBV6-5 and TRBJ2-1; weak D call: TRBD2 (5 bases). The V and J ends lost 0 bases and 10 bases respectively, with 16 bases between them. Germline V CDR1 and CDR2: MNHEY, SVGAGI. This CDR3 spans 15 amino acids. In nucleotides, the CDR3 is TGTGCCAGCAGTTACTCGAGGGTAGAACCGATCGAGCAGTTCTTC. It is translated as CASSYSRVEPIEQFF.

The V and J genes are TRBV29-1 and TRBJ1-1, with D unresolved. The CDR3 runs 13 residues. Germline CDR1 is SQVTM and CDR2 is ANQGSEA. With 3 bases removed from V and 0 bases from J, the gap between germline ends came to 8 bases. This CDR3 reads CSVDNSLNTEAFF. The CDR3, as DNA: TGCAGCGTTGATAACAGCCTGAACACTGAAGCTTTCTTT.

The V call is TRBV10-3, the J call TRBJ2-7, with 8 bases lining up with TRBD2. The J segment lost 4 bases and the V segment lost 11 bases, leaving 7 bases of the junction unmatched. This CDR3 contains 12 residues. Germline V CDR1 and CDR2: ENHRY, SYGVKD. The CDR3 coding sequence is TGTGCCGCAGGGACTAGTTTATACGAGCAGTACTTC. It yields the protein CAAGTSLYEQYF.

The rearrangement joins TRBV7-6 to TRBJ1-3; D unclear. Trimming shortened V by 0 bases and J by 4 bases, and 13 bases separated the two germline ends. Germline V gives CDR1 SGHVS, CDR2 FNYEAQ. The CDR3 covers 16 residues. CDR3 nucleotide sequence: TGTGCCAGCAGCTTAGCGACCAGGCTCTCGGGAAACACCATATATTTT. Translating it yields CASSLATRLSGNTIYF.

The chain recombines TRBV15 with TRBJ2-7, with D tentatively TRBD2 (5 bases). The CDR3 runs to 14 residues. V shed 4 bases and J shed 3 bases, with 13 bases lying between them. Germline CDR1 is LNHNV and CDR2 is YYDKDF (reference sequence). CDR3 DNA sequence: TGTGCCACCAGCACAGAGGGCGTGAGCTACGAGCAGTACTTC. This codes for CATSTEGVSYEQYF. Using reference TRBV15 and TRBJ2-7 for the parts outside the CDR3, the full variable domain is DAMVIQNPRYQVTQFGKPVTLSCSQTLNHNVMYWYQQKSSQAPKLLFHYYDKDFNNEADTPDNFQSRRPNTSFCFLDIRSPGLGDTAMYLCATSTEGVSYEQYFGPGTRLTVT.

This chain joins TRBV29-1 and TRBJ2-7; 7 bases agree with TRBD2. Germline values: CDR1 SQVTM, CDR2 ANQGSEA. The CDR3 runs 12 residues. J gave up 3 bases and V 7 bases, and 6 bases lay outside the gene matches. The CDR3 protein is CSAGPGGYEQYF. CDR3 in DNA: TGCAGCGCAGGGCCGGGAGGCTACGAGCAGTACTTC.

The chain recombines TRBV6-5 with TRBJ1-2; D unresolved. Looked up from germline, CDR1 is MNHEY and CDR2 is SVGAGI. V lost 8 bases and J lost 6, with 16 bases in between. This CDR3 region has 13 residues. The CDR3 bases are TGTGCCAGCTGGGCCAGTGGGTCTAATGGCTACACCTTC. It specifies CASWASGSNGYTF.

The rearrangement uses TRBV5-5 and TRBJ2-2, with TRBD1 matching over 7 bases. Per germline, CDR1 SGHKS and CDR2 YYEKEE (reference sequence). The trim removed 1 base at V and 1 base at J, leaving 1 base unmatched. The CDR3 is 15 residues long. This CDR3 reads CASSLYRGNTGELFF. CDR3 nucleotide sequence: TGTGCCAGCAGCTTGTACAGGGGGAACACCGGGGAGCTGTTTTTT.

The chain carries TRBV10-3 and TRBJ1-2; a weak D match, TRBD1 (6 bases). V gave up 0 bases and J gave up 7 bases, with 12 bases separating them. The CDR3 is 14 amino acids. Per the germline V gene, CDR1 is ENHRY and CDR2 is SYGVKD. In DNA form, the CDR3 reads TGTGCCATCAGTGAGTCCAGGGGAGAGGGTGGCTACACCTTC. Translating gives CAISESRGEGGYTF.

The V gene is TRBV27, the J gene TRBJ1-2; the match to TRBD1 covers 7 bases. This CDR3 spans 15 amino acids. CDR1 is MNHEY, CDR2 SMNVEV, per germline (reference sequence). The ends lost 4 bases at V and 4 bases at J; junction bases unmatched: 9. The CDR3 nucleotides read TGTGCCAGCAGTTCAACCCGACAGGGCGTCTATGGCTACACCTTC. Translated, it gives CASSSTRQGVYGYTF.